The 10 T cell receptor beta chains below all came from one sample that was sequenced in a study of molecular identifiers for immune sequencing clone quantification. TCRdb re-analysed the PCR reads in MiXCR, keeping a single row per CDR3 protein. The data show about half a million distinct CDR3 sequences, about 25% seen once. Sequencing used naive CD8+ T cells from blood, with Jurkat cell RNA spiked in. The sample's subset: FACS-sorted CD8+CD4-CCR7+CD45RA+ naive T cells. Receptors originate from a human donor in good health. Some libraries in this study had Jurkat cell RNA spiked in.

This clonotype was observed a handful of times. The chain couples TRBV5-6 to TRBJ2-2; D may correspond to TRBD1 or TRBD2 (5 bases each). V was shortened by 4 bases and J by 3 bases, with 10 bases between the two germline ends. Germline V gene data show CDR1 as SGHDT and CDR2 as YYEEEE. The CDR3 loop spans 14 amino acids. DNA for the CDR3: TGTGCCAGCAGCCCCGGGGCGGACACCGGGGAGCTGTTTTTT. Amino acids: CASSPGADTGELFF.

The gene calls are TRBV5-4 and TRBJ2-3, with TRBD1 matching 9 bases. The V and J ends lost 4 bases and 3 bases, in that order; junction bases with no gene match: 6. CDR1 is SGHNT and CDR2 is YYREEE in the germline V gene (reference sequence). The CDR3 has 15 amino acids. The CDR3 DNA reads as TGTGCCAGCAGCCCGGGACAGGGTTGGACAGATACGCAGTATTTT. This translates into CASSPGQGWTDTQYF.

Many counts were recorded for this clonotype. The rearrangement joins TRBV10-2 to TRBJ1-1; D gene uncertain. The CDR3 is 13 amino acids. Germline assignment: CDR1 WSHSY and CDR2 SAAADI. V was trimmed by 2 bases and J by 6 bases, leaving 10 bases between them. The CDR3 DNA reads TGCGCCAGCAGTGAGGGGTCCGGCGCTGAAGCTTTCTTT. This gives the protein CASSEGSGAEAFF.

This clonotype was seen a handful of times. The chain uses TRBV19 and TRBJ2-7; 8 nucleotides agree with TRBD1. The CDR3 runs to 15 residues. V dropped 5 bases and J dropped 2; count of bases not matched to a gene: 8. Germline CDR1 LNHDA, CDR2 SQIVND (reference sequence). The CDR3 nucleotides read TGTGCCAGTAGTTTCTCGGGACAGGAAACCTACGAGCAGTACTTC. Translation: CASSFSGQETYEQYF.

Many counts were recorded for this clonotype. The V and J genes are TRBV29-1 and TRBJ1-1, with 7 bases matching TRBD1. The germline V gene encodes CDR1 SQVTM and CDR2 ANQGSEA. The CDR3 length is 13 residues. J gave up 5 bases and V 1 base, and 4 bases lay outside the gene matches. CDR3 bases: TGCAGCGTTGAAGGTGGGACAGTTACTGAAGCTTTCTTT. As protein: CSVEGGTVTEAFF. Drawing the rest from reference TRBV29-1 and TRBJ1-1, the complete variable domain is SAVISQKPSRDICQRGTSLTIQCQVDSQVTMMFWYRQQPGQSLTLIATANQGSEATYESGFVIDKFPISRPNLTFSTLTVSNMSPEDSSIYLCSVEGGTVTEAFFGQGTRLTVV.

A remark on this clonotype: One end of the junction fails to match germline, which may point to a read error. The chain carries TRBV7-9 and TRBJ1-1; 9 bases line up with TRBD1. Germline CDR1 SEHNR, CDR2 FQNEAQ (reference sequence). This CDR3 spans 14 amino acids. CDR3 sequence reads: CASSLGTGRTEALF. In DNA, the CDR3 is TGTGCCAGCAGCCTGGGGACAGGGCGGACTGAAGCTCTCTTT.

This clonotype was detected only a few times. V usage is TRBV7-9 and J usage is TRBJ2-7; perhaps TRBD2 as D (5 bases). V gave up 5 bases and J gave up 3 bases, with 11 bases separating them. The CDR3 extends over 13 amino acids. CDR1 and CDR2 from the germline V gene are SEHNR and FQNEAQ (reference sequence). CDR3 nucleotide sequence: TGTGCCAGCAGCCCTGAGGGCTTCTACGAGCAGTACTTC. Translation: CASSPEGFYEQYF.

In regard to this clonotype: This may be a read error, as it is one base from a much larger clone. The chain carries TRBV14 and TRBJ2-2; 8 bases match TRBD1. Looked up from germline, CDR1 is SGHDN and CDR2 is FVKESK. Trimming at V came to 5 bases and at J to 7 bases, leaving 12 bases not matched to a gene. CDR3 size: 16 residues. Here the CDR3 DNA reads TGTGCCAGCAGCTCGCCCCGGGGCAGGGGGCGCGGGGAGCTGTTTTTT. Translated, it gives CASSSPRGRGRGELFF.

The genes are TRBV7-9 and TRBJ2-7; 7 positions agree with TRBD1. From germline, CDR1 is SEHNR and CDR2 FQNEAQ (reference sequence). The CDR3 has 15 amino acids. V gave up 5 bases and J gave up 4 bases; unmatched junction bases: 11. CDR3: CASSQTTGSLYEQYF. CDR3 nucleotides: TGTGCCAGCAGCCAAACGACAGGGAGTCTATACGAGCAGTACTTC.

As to this clonotype: One base away lies a much larger clone, so this may be a sequencing read error. V and J are TRBV20-1 and TRBJ1-5; TRBD1 aligns across 8 bases. V shed 2 bases, J shed 6 bases, and the junction held 9 bases outside the gene matches. The CDR3 is 15 amino acids. Germline CDR1 DFQATT, CDR2 SNEGSKA (reference sequence). CDR3 coding DNA: TGCAGTGCTAGACAGGTCAGGGGGCAGATTCAGCCCCAGCATTTT. Protein sequence: CSARQVRGQIQPQHF.